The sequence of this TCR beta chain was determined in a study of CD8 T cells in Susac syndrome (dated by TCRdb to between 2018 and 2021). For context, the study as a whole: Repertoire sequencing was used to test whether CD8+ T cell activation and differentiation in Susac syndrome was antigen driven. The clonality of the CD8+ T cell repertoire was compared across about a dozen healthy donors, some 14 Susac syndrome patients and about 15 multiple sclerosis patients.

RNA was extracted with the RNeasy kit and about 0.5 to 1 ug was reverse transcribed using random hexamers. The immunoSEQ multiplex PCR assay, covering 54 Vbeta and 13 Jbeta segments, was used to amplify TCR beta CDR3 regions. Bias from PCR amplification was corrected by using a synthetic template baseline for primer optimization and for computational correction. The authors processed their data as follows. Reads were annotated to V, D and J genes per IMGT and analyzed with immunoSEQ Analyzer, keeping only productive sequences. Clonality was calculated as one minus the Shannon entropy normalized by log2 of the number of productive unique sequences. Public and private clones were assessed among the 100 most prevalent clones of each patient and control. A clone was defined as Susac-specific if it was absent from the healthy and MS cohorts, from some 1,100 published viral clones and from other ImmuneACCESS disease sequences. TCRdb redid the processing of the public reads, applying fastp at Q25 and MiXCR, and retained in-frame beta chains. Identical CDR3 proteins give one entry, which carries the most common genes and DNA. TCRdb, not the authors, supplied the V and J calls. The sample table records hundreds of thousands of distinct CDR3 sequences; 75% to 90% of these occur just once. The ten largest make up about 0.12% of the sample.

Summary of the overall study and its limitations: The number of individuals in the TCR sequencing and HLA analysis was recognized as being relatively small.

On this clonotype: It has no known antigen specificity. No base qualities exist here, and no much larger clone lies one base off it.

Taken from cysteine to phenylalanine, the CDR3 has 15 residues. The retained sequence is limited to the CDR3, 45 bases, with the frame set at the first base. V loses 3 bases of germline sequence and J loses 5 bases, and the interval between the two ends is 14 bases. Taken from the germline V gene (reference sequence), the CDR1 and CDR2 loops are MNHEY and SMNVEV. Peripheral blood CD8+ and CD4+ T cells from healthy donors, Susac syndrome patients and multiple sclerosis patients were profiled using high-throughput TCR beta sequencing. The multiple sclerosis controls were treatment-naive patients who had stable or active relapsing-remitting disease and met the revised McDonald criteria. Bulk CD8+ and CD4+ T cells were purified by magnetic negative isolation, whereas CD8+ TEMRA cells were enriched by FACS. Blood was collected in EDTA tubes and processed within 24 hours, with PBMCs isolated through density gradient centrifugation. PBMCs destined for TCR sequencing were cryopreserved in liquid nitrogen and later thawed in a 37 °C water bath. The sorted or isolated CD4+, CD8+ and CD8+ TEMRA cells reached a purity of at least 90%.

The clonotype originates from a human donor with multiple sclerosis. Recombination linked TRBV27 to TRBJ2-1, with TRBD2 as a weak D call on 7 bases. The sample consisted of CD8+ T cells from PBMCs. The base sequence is TGTGCCAGCAGTTTCCCCGGGGGGCGGCACAATGAGCAGTTCTTC. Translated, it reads CASSFPGGRHNEQFF.